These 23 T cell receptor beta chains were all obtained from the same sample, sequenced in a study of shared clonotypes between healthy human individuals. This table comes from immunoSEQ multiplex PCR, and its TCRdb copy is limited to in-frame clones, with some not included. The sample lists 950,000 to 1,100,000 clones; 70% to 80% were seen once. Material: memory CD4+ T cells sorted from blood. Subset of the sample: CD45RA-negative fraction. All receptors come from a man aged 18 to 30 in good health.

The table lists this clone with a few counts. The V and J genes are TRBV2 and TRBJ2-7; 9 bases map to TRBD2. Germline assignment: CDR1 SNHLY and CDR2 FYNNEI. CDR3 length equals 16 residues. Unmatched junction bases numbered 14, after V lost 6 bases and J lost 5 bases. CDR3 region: CASRGGMAGGPDEQYF. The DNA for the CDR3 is TGTGCCAGCAGGGGGGGAATGGCGGGAGGGCCGGACGAGCAGTACTTC.

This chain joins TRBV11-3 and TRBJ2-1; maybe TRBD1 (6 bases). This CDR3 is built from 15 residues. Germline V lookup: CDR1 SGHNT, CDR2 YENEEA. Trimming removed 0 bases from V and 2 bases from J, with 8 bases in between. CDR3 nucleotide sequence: TGTGCCAGCAGCTTAGAACAGGGCACCTACAATGAGCAGTTCTTC. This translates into CASSLEQGTYNEQFF.

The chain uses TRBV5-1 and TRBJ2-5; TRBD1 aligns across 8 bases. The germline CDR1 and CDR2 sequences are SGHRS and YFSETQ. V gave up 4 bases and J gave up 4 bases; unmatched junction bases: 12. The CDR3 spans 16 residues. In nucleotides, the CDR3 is TGCGCCAGCAGCCCTGGGGTAGCAGGGGGCGGAGAGACCCAGTACTTC. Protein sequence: CASSPGVAGGGETQYF. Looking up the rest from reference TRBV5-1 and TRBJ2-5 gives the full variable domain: KAGVTQTPRYLIKTRGQQVTLSCSPISGHRSVSWYQQTPGQGLQFLFEYFSETQRNKGNFPGRFSGRQFSNSRSEMNVSTLELGDSALYLCASSPGVAGGGETQYFGPGTRLLVL.

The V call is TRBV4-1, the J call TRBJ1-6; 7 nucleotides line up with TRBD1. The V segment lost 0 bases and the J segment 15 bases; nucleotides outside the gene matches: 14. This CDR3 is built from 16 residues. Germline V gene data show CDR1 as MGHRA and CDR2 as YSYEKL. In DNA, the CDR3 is TGCGCCAGCAGCCAAGAAATGACCGTGACAGGGCGGATCCTCCACTTT. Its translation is CASSQEMTVTGRILHF.

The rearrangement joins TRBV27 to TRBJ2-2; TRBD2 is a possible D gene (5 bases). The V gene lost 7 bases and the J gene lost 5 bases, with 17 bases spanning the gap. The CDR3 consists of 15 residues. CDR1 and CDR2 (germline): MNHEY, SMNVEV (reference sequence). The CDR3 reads CASTPRSGYTGELFF. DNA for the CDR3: TGTGCCAGCACCCCCAGGTCGGGGTATACCGGGGAGCTGTTTTTT.

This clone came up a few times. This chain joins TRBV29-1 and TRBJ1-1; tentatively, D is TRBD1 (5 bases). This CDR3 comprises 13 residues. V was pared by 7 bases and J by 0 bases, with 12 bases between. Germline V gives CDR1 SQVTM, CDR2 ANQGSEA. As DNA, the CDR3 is TGCAGCGCTTCGACAGCCATGAACACTGAAGCTTTCTTT. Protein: CSASTAMNTEAFF.

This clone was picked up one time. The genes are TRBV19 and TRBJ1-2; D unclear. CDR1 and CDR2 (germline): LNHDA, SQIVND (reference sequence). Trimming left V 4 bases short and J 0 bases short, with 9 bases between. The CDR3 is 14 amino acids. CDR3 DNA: TGTGCCAGTAGTAACCAGGTAGCTAACTATGGCTACACCTTC. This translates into CASSNQVANYGYTF.

The CDR3 DNA sequence: TGTGCCAGCAGTTTAGGGCGGGGGGAAGCTTTCTTT. Its protein product is CASSLGRGEAFF. The chain employs TRBV6-5 and TRBJ1-1; the D gene is possibly TRBD1 (5 bases). The V gene's germline CDR1 is MNHEY and CDR2 SVGAGI. V was shortened by 4 bases and J by 8 bases, with 11 bases between the two germline ends. The CDR3 sequence is 12 residues long.

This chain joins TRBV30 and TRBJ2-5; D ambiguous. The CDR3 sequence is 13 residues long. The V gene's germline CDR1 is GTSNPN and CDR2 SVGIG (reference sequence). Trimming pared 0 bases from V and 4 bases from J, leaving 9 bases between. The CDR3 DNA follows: TGTGCCTGGAGTGTTCGAGTTGGAGAGACCCAGTACTTC. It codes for CAWSVRVGETQYF.

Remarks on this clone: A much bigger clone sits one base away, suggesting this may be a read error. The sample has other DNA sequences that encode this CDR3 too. Written as DNA, the CDR3 is TGTGCCAGCAGCTTAGGTGGGACAGGGTCCTACGAGCAGTACTTC. Its protein product is CASSLGGTGSYEQYF. The genes are TRBV7-2 and TRBJ2-7, with 9 nucleotides matching TRBD1. The germline gives CDR1 SGHTA, CDR2 FQGNSA. The length of the CDR3 is 15 residues. V dropped 1 base and J dropped 1; count of bases not matched to a gene: 2.

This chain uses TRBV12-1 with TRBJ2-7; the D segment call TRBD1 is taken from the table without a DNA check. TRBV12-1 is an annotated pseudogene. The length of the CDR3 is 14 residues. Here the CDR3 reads CASSLSQGSYEQYF. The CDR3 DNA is TGTGCCAGCAGCTTGAGTCAGGGCTCCTACGAGCAGTACTTC.

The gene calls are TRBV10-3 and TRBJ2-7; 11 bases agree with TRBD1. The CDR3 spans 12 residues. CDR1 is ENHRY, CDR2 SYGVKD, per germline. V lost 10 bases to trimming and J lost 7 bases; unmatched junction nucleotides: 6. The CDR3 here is CATGQGATEQYF. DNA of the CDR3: TGTGCCACAGGACAGGGGGCGACGGAGCAGTACTTC.

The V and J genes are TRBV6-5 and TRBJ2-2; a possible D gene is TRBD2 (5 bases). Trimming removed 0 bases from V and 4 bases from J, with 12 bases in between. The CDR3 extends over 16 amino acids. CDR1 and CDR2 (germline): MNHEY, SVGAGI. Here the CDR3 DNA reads TGTGCCAGCAGTTACTCGGGCGGACTCAGCACCGGGGAGCTGTTTTTT. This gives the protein CASSYSGGLSTGELFF.

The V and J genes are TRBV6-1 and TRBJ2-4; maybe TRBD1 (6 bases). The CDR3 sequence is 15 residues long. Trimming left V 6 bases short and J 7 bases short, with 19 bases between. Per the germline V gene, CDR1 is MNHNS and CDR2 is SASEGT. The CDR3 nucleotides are TGTGCCAGCAGGGAGGACAGTATTCGGACCAACATTCAGTACTTC. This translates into CASREDSIRTNIQYF.

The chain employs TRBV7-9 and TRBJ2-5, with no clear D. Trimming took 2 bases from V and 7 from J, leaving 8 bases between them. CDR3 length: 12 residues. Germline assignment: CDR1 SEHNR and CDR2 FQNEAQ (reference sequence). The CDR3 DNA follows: TGTGCCAGCAGCTTACCCGGCTCGACCCAGTACTTC. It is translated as CASSLPGSTQYF.

CDR3 amino acids: CASSIILQGDEQYF. For the CDR3, the DNA is TGTGCCAGTAGTATCATTTTACAAGGGGACGAGCAGTACTTC. This chain uses TRBV19 with TRBJ2-7; possibly TRBD1 for D (5 bases). Germline V gene data show CDR1 as LNHDA and CDR2 as SQIVND (reference sequence). The CDR3 is 14 amino acids. V lost 3 bases to trimming and J lost 5 bases, with 14 bases between them.

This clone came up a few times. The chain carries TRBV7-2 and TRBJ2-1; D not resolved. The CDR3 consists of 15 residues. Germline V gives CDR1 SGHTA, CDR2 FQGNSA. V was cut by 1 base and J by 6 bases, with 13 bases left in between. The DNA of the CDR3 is TGTGCCAGCAGCTTAGATGCCCTCGCCACCAATGAGCAGTTCTTC. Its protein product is CASSLDALATNEQFF.

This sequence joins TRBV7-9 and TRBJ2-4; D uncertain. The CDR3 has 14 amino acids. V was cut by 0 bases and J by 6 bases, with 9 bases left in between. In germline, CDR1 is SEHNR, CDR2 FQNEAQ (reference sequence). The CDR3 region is CASSLAGRGNIQYF. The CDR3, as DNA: TGTGCCAGCAGCTTAGCAGGGCGCGGAAACATTCAGTACTTC.

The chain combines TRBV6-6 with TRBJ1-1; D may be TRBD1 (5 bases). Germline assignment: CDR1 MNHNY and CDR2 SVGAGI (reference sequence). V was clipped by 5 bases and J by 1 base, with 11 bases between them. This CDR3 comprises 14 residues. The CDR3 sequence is CASSQVGGNTEAFF. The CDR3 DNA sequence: TGTGCCAGCAGTCAAGTGGGGGGGAACACTGAAGCTTTCTTT.

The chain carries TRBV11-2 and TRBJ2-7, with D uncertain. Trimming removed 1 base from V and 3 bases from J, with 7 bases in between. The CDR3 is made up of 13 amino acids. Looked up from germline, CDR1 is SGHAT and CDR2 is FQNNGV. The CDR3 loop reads CASSLGTIYEQYF. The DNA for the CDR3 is TGTGCCAGCAGCTTAGGGACCATCTACGAGCAGTACTTC.

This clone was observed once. The CDR3 DNA reads as TGTGCCAGCAGCTTAGCCTACAGGGGCGAGCAGTACTTC. Residues: CASSLAYRGEQYF. J is TRBJ2-7 and V is TRBV7-2; 7 bases are a match to TRBD1. V gave up 0 bases and J gave up 6 bases; unmatched junction bases: 2. The V gene's germline CDR1 is SGHTA and CDR2 FQGNSA. The CDR3 loop spans 13 amino acids. The full variable domain, with the rest looked up from reference TRBV7-2 and TRBJ2-7, is GAGVSQSPSNKVTEKGKDVELRCDPISGHTALYWYRQSLGQGLEFLIYFQGNSAPDKSGLPSDRFSAERTGGSVSTLTIQRTQQEDSAVYLCASSLAYRGEQYFGPGTRLTVT.

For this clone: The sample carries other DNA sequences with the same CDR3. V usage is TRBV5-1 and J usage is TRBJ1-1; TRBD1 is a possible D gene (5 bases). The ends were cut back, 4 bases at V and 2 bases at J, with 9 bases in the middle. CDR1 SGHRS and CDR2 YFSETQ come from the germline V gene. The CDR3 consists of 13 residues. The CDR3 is CASSPQGNTEAFF. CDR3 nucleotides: TGCGCCAGCAGCCCGCAGGGAAACACTGAAGCTTTCTTT.

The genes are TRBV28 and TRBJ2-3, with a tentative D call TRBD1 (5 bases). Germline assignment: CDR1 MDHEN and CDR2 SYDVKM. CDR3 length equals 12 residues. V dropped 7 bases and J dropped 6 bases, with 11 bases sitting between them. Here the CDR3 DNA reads TGTGCCAGCAAAGGGGTCTCCGATACGCAGTATTTT. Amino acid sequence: CASKGVSDTQYF. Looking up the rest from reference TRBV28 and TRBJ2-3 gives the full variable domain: DVKVTQSSRYLVKRTGEKVFLECVQDMDHENMFWYRQDPGLGLRLIYFSYDVKMKEKGDIPEGYSVSREKKERFSLILESASTNQTSMYLCASKGVSDTQYFGPGTRLTVL.